Below are 25 T cell receptor beta chains sequenced from a single sample in a study of breast tumors, draining lymph nodes, adjacent tissues. Via MiXCR, TCRdb re-called the multiplex PCR reads, giving one row per CDR3 protein. The table lists about 120,000 distinct CDR3 sequences, less than 20% of them singletons. Breast cancer patients provided tissue from their axillary draining lymph nodes. The sample comprised axillary lymph node tissue. Receptor source: a female donor with breast cancer. Some clones in this sample may be carry-over from other donors' samples.

This clonotype was detected many times. The chain links TRBV2 to TRBJ1-5; D unresolved. The CDR3 runs to 14 residues. Germline V gene lookup returns CDR1 SNHLY and CDR2 FYNNEI. Between the trimmed V and J ends, which lost 3 bases and 0 bases, there was a span of 6 bases. CDR3 amino acids: CASSDQNSNQPQHF. For the CDR3, the DNA is TGTGCCAGCAGTGATCAGAATAGCAATCAGCCCCAGCATTTT.

Ten or more counts support this clonotype. The V gene is TRBV5-5, the J gene TRBJ2-1, with TRBD2 matching 10 bases. Germline CDR1 SGHKS, CDR2 YYEKEE (reference sequence). The ends lost 1 base at V and 8 bases at J; junction bases unmatched: 9. The CDR3 extends over 16 amino acids. The CDR3 DNA is TGTGCCAGCAGCTTGTTTGGGACTAGCGCCGTGGATGAGCAGTTCTTC. It codes for CASSLFGTSAVDEQFF.

The V call is TRBV20-1, the J call TRBJ2-1; 9 nucleotides line up with TRBD2. CDR1 and CDR2 from the germline V gene are DFQATT and SNEGSKA (reference sequence). The CDR3 contains 17 residues. V shed 0 bases, J shed 0 bases, and the junction held 6 bases outside the gene matches. The CDR3 region has the DNA TGCAGTGCTAGAGAAAGGTTGCGGGAGGGCTCCTACAATGAGCAGTTCTTC. It codes for CSARERLREGSYNEQFF.

Ten or more counts support this clonotype. V and J are TRBV15 and TRBJ2-2; the D gene is possibly TRBD2 (7 bases). Deletions cut 0 bases from V and 6 bases from J, with 17 bases between. Germline CDR1 reads LNHNV; CDR2 reads YYDKDF (reference sequence). This CDR3 is built from 17 residues. CDR3 nucleotides: TGTGCCACCAGCAGAGATCGGGGAGGGGGAGAGGCCGGGGAGCTGTTTTTT. It encodes CATSRDRGGGEAGELFF.

Comment on this clonotype: Since a much larger clone is just one base distant, this may be a read error. J is TRBJ1-4 and V is TRBV3-1, with D maybe TRBD1 (5 bases). In germline, CDR1 is LGHDT, CDR2 YNNKEL (reference sequence). This CDR3 contains 13 residues. Trimming took off 8 bases at V and 8 bases at J, with 15 bases between the two ends. DNA of the CDR3: TGTGCCAGCTACGACAGCGGGGACGAAAAACTGTTTTTT. Its protein product is CASYDSGDEKLFF.

In its sample, this clonotype was seen many times. This chain connects TRBV9 to TRBJ2-5; D is perhaps TRBD1 (6 bases). Looked up from germline, CDR1 is SGDLS and CDR2 is YYNGEE. The CDR3 runs to 15 residues. The germline V and J ends were trimmed by 4 bases and 4 bases, with 17 bases remaining between them. CDR3 loop: CASSPYSGATETQYF. In DNA form, the CDR3 reads TGTGCCAGCAGCCCCTACTCAGGGGCAACAGAGACCCAGTACTTC.

Comment on this clonotype: A read error may be the cause here, since a much bigger clone is one base away. Because it lacks the conserved phenylalanine or tryptophan at the end, this CDR3 is likely a read error. The V and J genes are TRBV29-1 and TRBJ1-2, with D unclear. The CDR3 sequence is 11 residues long. CDR1 and CDR2 (germline): SQVTM, ANQGSEA. Between the trimmed V and J ends, which lost 4 bases and 8 bases, there was a span of 11 bases. CDR3 DNA sequence: TGCAGCGTTGGAGAACCGGAGGGCTACACCTAC. It encodes CSVGEPEGYTY.

This clonotype was seen repeatedly, ten times or more. This chain connects TRBV25-1 to TRBJ2-3; 12 bases are a match to TRBD2. The trim removed 6 bases at V and 5 bases at J, leaving 6 bases unmatched. CDR3 length equals 15 residues. From germline, CDR1 is MGHDK and CDR2 SYGVNS. The CDR3 DNA follows: TGTGCCAGCAGCCTGACTAGCGGGAGTGGAGATACGCAGTATTTT. As protein: CASSLTSGSGDTQYF.

This clonotype has at least ten counts. The J gene is TRBJ1-6, the V gene TRBV2; 7 bases are a match to TRBD1. The V gene end was trimmed by 5 bases and the J gene end by 2 bases; junction bases not matched to a gene: 15. The germline CDR1 and CDR2 sequences are SNHLY and FYNNEI. This CDR3 region has 19 residues. CDR3 bases: TGTGCCAGCAGTCTGACACAGGGGAAAGGGAGGGCCTATAATTCACCCCTCCACTTT. This translates into CASSLTQGKGRAYNSPLHF.

This chain links TRBV19 with TRBJ2-4; possible D gene TRBD1, 6 bases. The CDR3 contains 13 residues. Germline assignment: CDR1 LNHDA and CDR2 SQIVND (reference sequence). The V gene lost 6 bases and the J gene lost 3 bases, with 9 bases spanning the gap. The CDR3 loop reads CASRDSDKNIQYF. Written as DNA, the CDR3 is TGTGCCAGTAGGGACAGCGACAAAAACATTCAGTACTTC.

There are many counts of this clonotype. The rearrangement uses TRBV24-1 and TRBJ2-1, with D unclear. V shed 2 bases and J shed 8 bases, with 9 bases lying between them. The germline gives CDR1 KGHDR, CDR2 SFDVKD. The CDR3 runs to 13 residues. This CDR3 is CATSDSYRDEQFF. The CDR3 DNA is TGTGCCACCAGTGATTCCTATAGGGATGAGCAGTTCTTC.

The chain has TRBV6-5 and TRBJ1-1; the D gene is possibly TRBD1 (6 bases). Germline CDR1 is MNHEY and CDR2 is SVGAGI. CDR3 length: 13 residues. Trimming removed 2 bases from V and 11 bases from J, with 15 bases in between. The CDR3 bases are TGTGCCAGCAGTTACCGGGACGAGGGGGGGGCTTTCTTT. Protein product: CASSYRDEGGAFF.

The sample holds many counts of this clonotype. The chain's CDR3 is CASTPEAGLDNEQFF. The CDR3 nucleotides are TGCGCCAGCACCCCGGAGGCGGGATTGGACAATGAGCAGTTCTTC. The J gene is TRBJ2-1, the V gene TRBV5-1; tentative D call: TRBD2 (6 bases). Looked up from germline, CDR1 is SGHRS and CDR2 is YFSETQ. The CDR3 sequence is 15 residues long. Trimming took off 6 bases at V and 5 bases at J, with 18 bases between the two ends.

This clonotype was seen ten or more times. This rearrangement joins TRBV4-1 to TRBJ2-1; D is unresolved. V was pared by 10 bases and J by 4 bases, with 20 bases between. Germline values: CDR1 MGHRA, CDR2 YSYEKL. The CDR3 is 15 amino acids. This CDR3 is CATTGSSSTYNEQFF. DNA of the CDR3: TGCGCCACCACTGGCTCGTCCTCAACTTACAATGAGCAGTTCTTC.

This clonotype was seen at least ten times. The rearrangement uses TRBV7-8 and TRBJ2-6, with a tentative D call TRBD1 (7 bases). V dropped 3 bases and J dropped 2 bases, with 11 bases sitting between them. CDR3 length: 16 amino acids. CDR1 is SGHVS, CDR2 FQNEAQ, per germline. CDR3 protein: CASSFAGGTGANVLTF. The CDR3 bases are TGTGCCAGCAGCTTTGCAGGGGGGACTGGGGCCAACGTCCTGACTTTC.

This clonotype was counted at least ten times. The chain employs TRBV20-1 and TRBJ2-5; 11 nucleotides align to TRBD2. V shed 4 bases and J 5 bases; nucleotides not matched to a gene: 6. The CDR3 totals 14 residues. CDR1 and CDR2 (germline): DFQATT, SNEGSKA (reference sequence). The CDR3 DNA follows: TGCAGTGCTACACTAGCGGGAGTGGGGGAGACCCAGTACTTC. It is translated as CSATLAGVGETQYF.

This chain connects TRBV18 to TRBJ1-4; D might be TRBD1 (6 bases). Per the germline V gene, CDR1 is KGHSH and CDR2 is LQKENI. The CDR3 length is 14 residues. The V gene lost 1 base and the J gene lost 5 bases, with 8 bases spanning the gap. This chain's CDR3 is CASSPLGQNEKLFF. The CDR3 region has the DNA TGTGCCAGCTCACCACTTGGACAGAATGAAAAACTGTTTTTT.

This clonotype came up many times. The CDR3 DNA reads as TGTGCCAGCAGCTTATATGGCGGAAGCACAGATACGCAGTATTTT. Translated: CASSLYGGSTDTQYF. The chain couples TRBV7-3 to TRBJ2-3; D is undetermined. Trimming removed 2 bases from V and 0 bases from J, with 9 bases in between. This CDR3 region has 15 residues. Germline assignment: CDR1 SGHTA and CDR2 FQGTGA.

The chain employs TRBV28 and TRBJ2-5, with 8 bases lining up with TRBD2. The trim removed 5 bases at V and 5 bases at J, leaving 7 bases unmatched. In germline, CDR1 is MDHEN, CDR2 SYDVKM. This CDR3 has 14 residues. The CDR3: CASSPGLVGETQYF. The CDR3 nucleotides are TGTGCCAGCAGTCCGGGACTAGTCGGGGAGACCCAGTACTTC.

The chain is built from TRBV18 and TRBJ2-3; 7 bases are shared with TRBD2. Trimming at V came to 1 base and at J to 0 bases, leaving 4 bases not matched to a gene. Germline V gene sequence: CDR1 KGHSH, CDR2 LQKENI. The CDR3 sequence is 16 residues long. For the CDR3, the DNA is TGTGCCAGCTCACCACAACTAGCGACTAGCACAGATACGCAGTATTTT. Its translation: CASSPQLATSTDTQYF.

This clonotype occurred many times. The chain is built from TRBV7-8 and TRBJ1-2; D may be TRBD1 (5 bases). Germline CDR1 reads SGHVS; CDR2 reads FQNEAQ. This CDR3 has 14 residues. With 8 bases removed from V and 0 bases from J, the gap between germline ends came to 13 bases. CDR3 sequence: CASSRGPTNYGYTF. CDR3 sequence (DNA): TGTGCCAGCTCCCGGGGCCCAACTAACTATGGCTACACCTTC.

As concerns this clonotype: This is likely a read error, given that the CDR3 carries no conserved phenylalanine or tryptophan at its end. The chain is built from TRBV30 and TRBJ2-3; 7 nucleotides align to TRBD1. Germline values: CDR1 GTSNPN, CDR2 SVGIG (reference sequence). J gave up 7 bases and V 2 bases, and 6 bases lay outside the gene matches. The CDR3 totals 13 residues. The CDR3: CAWSITGVYTQYS. The CDR3 nucleotides are TGTGCCTGGAGTATAACAGGGGTGTATACGCAGTATTCT.

This clonotype was seen at least ten times. The chain has TRBV7-2 and TRBJ2-7; 12 positions match TRBD2. Germline CDR1 is SGHTA and CDR2 is FQGNSA. J was trimmed by 7 bases and V by 1 base; bases with no gene match: 8. The CDR3 runs to 16 residues. Here the CDR3 reads CASSLGGLAGLGEQYF. The DNA of the CDR3 is TGTGCCAGCAGCTTAGGGGGACTAGCGGGCCTTGGGGAGCAGTACTTC.

In its sample, this clonotype was seen a few times. The chain has TRBV14 and TRBJ1-2; tentatively, D is TRBD1 (6 bases). Germline CDR1 is SGHDN and CDR2 is FVKESK. V lost 0 bases to trimming and J lost 4 bases, with 15 bases between them. The CDR3 totals 16 residues. Here the CDR3 reads CASSQDLQGLLYGYTF. Written as DNA, the CDR3 is TGTGCCAGCAGCCAAGATCTACAGGGCCTACTCTATGGCTACACCTTC.

The chain links TRBV30 to TRBJ2-5; TRBD1 matches at 9 bases. Germline lookup yields CDR1 GTSNPN and CDR2 SVGIG (reference sequence). This CDR3 is 17 amino acids long. Germline trimming cut 1 base from V and 5 bases from J; bases unmatched to any gene: 14. CDR3 DNA: TGTGCCTGGAGTGAAACCGGGACAGGGATTACTATGGAGACCCAGTACTTC. It encodes CAWSETGTGITMETQYF.